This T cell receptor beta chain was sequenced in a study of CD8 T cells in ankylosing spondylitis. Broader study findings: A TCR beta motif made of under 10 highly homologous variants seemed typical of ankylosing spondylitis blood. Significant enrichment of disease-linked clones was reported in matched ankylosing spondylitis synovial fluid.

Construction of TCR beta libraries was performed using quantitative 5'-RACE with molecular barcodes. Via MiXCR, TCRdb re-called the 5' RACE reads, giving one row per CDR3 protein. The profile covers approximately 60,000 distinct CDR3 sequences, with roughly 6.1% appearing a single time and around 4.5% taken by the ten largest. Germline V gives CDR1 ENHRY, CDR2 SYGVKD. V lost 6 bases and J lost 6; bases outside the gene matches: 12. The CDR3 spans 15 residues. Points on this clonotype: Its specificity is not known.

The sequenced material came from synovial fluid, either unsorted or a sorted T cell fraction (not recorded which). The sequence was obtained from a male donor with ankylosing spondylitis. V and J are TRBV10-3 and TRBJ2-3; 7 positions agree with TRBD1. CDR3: CAISGDSSFSDTQYF. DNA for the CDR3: TGTGCCATCAGCGGGGACAGTTCATTTAGCGATACGCAGTATTTT.